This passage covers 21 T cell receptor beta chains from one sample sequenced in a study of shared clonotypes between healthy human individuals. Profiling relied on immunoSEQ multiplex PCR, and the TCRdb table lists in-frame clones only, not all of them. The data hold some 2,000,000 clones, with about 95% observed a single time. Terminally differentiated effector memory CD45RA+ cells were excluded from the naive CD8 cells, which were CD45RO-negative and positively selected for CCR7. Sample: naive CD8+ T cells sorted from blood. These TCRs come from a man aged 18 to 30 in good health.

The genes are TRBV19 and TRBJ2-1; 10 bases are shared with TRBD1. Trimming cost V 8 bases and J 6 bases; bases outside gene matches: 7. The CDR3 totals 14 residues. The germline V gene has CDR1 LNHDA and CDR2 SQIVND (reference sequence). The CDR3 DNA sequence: TGTGCCAGTGGGCCGGGACAGGGGACCAATGAGCAGTTCTTC. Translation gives CASGPGQGTNEQFF.

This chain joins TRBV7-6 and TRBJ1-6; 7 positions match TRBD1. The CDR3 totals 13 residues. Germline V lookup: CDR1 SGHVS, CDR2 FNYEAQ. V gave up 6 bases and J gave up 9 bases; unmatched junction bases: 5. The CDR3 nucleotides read TGTGCCAGCAGTGGGACAGAGGGTTCACCCCTCCACTTT. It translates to CASSGTEGSPLHF. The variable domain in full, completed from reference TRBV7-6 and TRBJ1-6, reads GAGVSQSPRYKVTKRGQDVALRCDPISGHVSLYWYRQALGQGPEFLTYFNYEAQQDKSGLPNDRFSAERPEGSISTLTIQRTEQRDSAMYRCASSGTEGSPLHFGNGTRLTVT.

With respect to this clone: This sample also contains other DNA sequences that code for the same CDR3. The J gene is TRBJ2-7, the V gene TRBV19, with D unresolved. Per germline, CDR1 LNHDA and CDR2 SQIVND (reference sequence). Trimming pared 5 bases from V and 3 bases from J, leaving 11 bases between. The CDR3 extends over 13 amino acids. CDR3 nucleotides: TGTGCCAGTAGTTCAGGACCGTACTACGAGCAGTACTTC. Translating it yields CASSSGPYYEQYF.

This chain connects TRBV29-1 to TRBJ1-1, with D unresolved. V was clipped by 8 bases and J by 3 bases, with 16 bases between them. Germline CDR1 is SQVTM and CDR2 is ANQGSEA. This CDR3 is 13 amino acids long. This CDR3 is CSTGLTADTEAFF. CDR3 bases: TGCAGCACTGGTCTCACCGCGGACACTGAAGCTTTCTTT.

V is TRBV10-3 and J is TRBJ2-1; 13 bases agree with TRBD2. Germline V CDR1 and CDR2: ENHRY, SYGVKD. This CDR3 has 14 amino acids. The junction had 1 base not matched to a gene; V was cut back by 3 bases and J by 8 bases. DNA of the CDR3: TGTGCCATCAGTGAAGGACTAGCGGGAGATGAGCAGTTCTTC. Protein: CAISEGLAGDEQFF.

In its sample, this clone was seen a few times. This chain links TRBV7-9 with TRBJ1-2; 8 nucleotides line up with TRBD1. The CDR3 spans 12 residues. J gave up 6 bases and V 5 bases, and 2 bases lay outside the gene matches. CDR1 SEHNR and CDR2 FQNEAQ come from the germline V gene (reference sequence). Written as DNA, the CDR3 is TGTGCCAGCAGCCAACAGGGGGATGGCTACACCTTC. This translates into CASSQQGDGYTF.

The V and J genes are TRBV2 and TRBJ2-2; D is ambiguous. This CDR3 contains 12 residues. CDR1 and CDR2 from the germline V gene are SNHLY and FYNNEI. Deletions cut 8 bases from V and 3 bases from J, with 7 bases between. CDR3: CASGWDTGELFF. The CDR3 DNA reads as TGTGCCAGCGGCTGGGACACCGGGGAGCTGTTTTTT.

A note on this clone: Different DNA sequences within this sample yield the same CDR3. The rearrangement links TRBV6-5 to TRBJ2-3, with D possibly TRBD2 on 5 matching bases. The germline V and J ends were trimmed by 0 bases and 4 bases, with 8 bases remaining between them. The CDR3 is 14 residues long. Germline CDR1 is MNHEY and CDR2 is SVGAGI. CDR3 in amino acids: CASSYSLAADTQYF. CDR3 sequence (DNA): TGTGCCAGCAGTTACTCCCTAGCAGCAGATACGCAGTATTTT.

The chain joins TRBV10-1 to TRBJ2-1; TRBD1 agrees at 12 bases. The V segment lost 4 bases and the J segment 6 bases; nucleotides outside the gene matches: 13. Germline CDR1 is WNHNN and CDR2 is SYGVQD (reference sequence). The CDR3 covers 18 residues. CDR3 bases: TGCGCCAGCAGTGCACTCGGGGGACAGGGGGCTGGGAGCAATGAGCAGTTCTTC. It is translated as CASSALGGQGAGSNEQFF.

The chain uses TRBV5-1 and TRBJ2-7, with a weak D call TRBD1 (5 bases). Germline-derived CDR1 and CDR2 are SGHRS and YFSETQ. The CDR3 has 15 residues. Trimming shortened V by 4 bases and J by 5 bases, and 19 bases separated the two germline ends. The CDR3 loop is CASSERTGLEDEQYF. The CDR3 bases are TGCGCCAGCAGCGAGAGAACAGGTTTAGAAGACGAGCAGTACTTC. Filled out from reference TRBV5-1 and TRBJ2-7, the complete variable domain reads KAGVTQTPRYLIKTRGQQVTLSCSPISGHRSVSWYQQTPGQGLQFLFEYFSETQRNKGNFPGRFSGRQFSNSRSEMNVSTLELGDSALYLCASSERTGLEDEQYFGPGTRLTVT.

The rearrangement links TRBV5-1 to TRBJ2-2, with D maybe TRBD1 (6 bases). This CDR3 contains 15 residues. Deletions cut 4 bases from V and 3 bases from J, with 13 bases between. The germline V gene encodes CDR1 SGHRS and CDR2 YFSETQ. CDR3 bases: TGCGCCAGCAGCCCCACAGGGTGGGACACCGGGGAGCTGTTTTTT. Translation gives CASSPTGWDTGELFF.

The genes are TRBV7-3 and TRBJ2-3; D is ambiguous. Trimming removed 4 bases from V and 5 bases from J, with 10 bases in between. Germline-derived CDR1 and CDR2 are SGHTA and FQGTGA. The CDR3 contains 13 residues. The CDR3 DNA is TGTGCCAGCAGCTCCGCGTGGGGAGATACGCAGTATTTT. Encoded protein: CASSSAWGDTQYF.

Here the CDR3 reads CASSAGDNQPQHF. CDR3 nucleotides: TGTGCCAGCAGCGCCGGGGACAATCAGCCCCAGCATTTT. The rearrangement joins TRBV7-9 to TRBJ1-5; no definite D call. V shed 5 bases and J shed 3 bases, with 8 bases lying between them. Germline CDR1 is SEHNR and CDR2 is FQNEAQ (reference sequence). This CDR3 has 13 amino acids.

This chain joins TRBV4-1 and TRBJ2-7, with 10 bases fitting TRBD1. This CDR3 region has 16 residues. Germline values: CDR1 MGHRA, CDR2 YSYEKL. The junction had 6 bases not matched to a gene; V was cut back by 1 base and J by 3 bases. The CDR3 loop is CASSQAGTGVLYEQYF. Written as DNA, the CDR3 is TGCGCCAGCAGCCAAGCCGGGACAGGGGTCCTCTACGAGCAGTACTTC.

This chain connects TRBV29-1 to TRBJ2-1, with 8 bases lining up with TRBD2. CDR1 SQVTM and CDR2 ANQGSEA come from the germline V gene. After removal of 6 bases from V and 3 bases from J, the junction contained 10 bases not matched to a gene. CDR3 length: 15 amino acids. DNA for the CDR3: TGCAGCGTCGCTGAGCGGGAGCGGATCTACAATGAGCAGTTCTTC. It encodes CSVAERERIYNEQFF.

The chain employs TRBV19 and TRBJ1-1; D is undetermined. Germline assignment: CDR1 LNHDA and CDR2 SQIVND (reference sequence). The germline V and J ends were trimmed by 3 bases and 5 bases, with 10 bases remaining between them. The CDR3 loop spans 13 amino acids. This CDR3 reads CASSIRGWTEAFF. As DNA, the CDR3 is TGTGCCAGTAGTATCCGCGGATGGACTGAAGCTTTCTTT. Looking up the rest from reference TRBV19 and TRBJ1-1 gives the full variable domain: DGGITQSPKYLFRKEGQNVTLSCEQNLNHDAMYWYRQDPGQGLRLIYYSQIVNDFQKGDIAEGYSVSREKKESFPLTVTSAQKNPTAFYLCASSIRGWTEAFFGQGTRLTVV.

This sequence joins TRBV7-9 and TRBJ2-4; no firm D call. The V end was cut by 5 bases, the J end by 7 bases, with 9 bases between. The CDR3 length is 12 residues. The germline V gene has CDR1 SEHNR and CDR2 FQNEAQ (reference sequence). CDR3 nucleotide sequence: TGTGCCAGCAGCGGCCAATGGAACATTCAGTACTTC. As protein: CASSGQWNIQYF.

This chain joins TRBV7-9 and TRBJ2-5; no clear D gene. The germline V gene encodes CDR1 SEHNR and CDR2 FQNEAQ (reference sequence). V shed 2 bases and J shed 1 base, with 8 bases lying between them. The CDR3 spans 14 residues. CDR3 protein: CASSLPIAQETQYF. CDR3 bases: TGTGCCAGCAGCTTACCTATCGCCCAAGAGACCCAGTACTTC.

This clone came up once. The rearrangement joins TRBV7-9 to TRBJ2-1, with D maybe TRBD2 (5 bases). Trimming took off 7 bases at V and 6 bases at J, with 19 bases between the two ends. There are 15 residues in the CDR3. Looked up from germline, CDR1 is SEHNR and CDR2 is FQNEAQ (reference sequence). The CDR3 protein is CASNPPGSGLNEQFF. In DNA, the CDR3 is TGTGCCAGCAACCCCCCGGGCAGCGGTCTCAATGAGCAGTTCTTC.

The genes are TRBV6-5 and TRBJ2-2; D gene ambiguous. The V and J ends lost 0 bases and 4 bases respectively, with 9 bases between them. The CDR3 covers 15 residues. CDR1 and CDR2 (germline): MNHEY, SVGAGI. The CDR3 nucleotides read TGTGCCAGCAGTTACTCGATATGGACCACCGGGGAGCTGTTTTTT. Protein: CASSYSIWTTGELFF.

The CDR3: CASSYDDTQYF. CDR3 DNA: TGTGCCAGCAGTTACGACGATACGCAGTATTTT. The chain has TRBV6-6 and TRBJ2-3; D remains unclear. CDR3 length: 11 residues. Germline CDR1 MNHNY, CDR2 SVGAGI (reference sequence). Trimming removed 2 bases from V and 6 bases from J, with 3 bases in between.